Listed below are T cell receptor beta chains from one sample, sequenced in a study of T cell responses to AZD1222 COVID-19 vaccine. TCRdb's copy holds only in-frame clones and misses some; the assay was immunoSEQ multiplex PCR. This sample has roughly 120,000 clones; approximately 83% occur once, and the top ten carry 3.9%. The sample in question was peripheral blood, obtained on day 0 of MenACWY control vaccination. The receptor source for this set is an adult in good health. Each CDR3 is given without its conserved first and last residue.

v_call	j_call	cdr3_aa
TRBV7-2	TRBJ1-2	ASSLGLWAGGWGYT
TRBV6-5	TRBJ1-2	ASSYSGGQGTGYT
TRBV27	TRBJ2-5	ASSLQGDRETQY
TRBV3-1/TRBV3-2	TRBJ1-1	ASSQELYRVNTEAF
TRBV3-1/TRBV3-2	TRBJ1-2	ASSLGSYYGYT
TRBV28	TRBJ2-7	ASSNQELGPYEQY
TRBV11-3	TRBJ1-2	ASSLPRSRQEGKDGYT
TRBV19	TRBJ1-2	ASSSGQANYGYT
TRBV27	TRBJ1-2	ASSFGRRGHKDGYT
TRBV7-2	TRBJ1-2	ASSLAFIPVYGYT
TRBV14	TRBJ2-1	ASSKGTLRSYNEQF
TRBV9	TRBJ2-1	ASSAPPGSYNEQF
TRBV5-6	TRBJ1-3	ASSQDRGETFATGNTIY
TRBV7-9	TRBJ2-7	ASSLRTSGGLTYEQY
TRBV29-1	TRBJ2-1	SVEDSGGARNEQF
TRBV6-5	TRBJ1-4	ASRRGGATNEKLF
TRBV27	TRBJ2-2	ASSLPGGSTGELF
TRBV18	TRBJ2-5	ASALVDFQETQY
TRBV19	TRBJ1-2	ASSIMGRDYGYT
TRBV6-2/TRBV6-3	TRBJ1-5	ASSYTGTGRNQPQH
TRBV4-1	TRBJ1-6	ASSQDFRTGYVYDNSPLH
TRBV7-2	TRBJ2-7	ASSLQTGGTYEQY
TRBV6-5	TRBJ1-3	ASAPGYYSGNTIY
TRBV11-2	TRBJ2-5	ASSLVGPLFERETQY
TRBV3-1/TRBV3-2	TRBJ2-6	ASSQAGRSGANVLT
TRBV19	TRBJ1-2	ASSPGQGYDYGYT
TRBV10-3	TRBJ2-2	AISGANTGELF